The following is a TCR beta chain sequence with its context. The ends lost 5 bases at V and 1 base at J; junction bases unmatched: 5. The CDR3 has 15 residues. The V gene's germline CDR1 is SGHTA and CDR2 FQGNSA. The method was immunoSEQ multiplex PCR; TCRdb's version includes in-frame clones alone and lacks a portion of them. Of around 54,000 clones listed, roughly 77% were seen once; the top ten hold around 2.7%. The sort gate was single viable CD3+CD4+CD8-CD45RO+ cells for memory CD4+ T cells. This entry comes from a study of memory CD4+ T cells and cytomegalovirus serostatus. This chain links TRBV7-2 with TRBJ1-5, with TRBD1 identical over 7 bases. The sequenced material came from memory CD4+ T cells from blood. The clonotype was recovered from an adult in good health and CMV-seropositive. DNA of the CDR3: TGTGCCAGCAGCCCGCAGGGGGTAAGCAATCAGCCCCAGCATTTT. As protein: CASSPQGVSNQPQHF.